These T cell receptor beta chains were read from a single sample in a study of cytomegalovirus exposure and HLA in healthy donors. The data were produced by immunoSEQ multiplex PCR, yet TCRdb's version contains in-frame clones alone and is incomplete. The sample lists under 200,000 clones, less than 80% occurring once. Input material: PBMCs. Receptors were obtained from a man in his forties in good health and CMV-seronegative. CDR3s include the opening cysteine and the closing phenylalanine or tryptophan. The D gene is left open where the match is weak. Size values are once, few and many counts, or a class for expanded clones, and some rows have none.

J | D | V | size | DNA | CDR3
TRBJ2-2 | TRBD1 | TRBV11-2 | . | TGTGCCAGCAGTTTTGGACAGGGTGGCACCGGGGAGCTGTTTTTT | CASSFGQGGTGELFF
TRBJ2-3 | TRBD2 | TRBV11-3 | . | TGTGCCAGCAGCTTGGGAGGGGCGGGAGCCGCAGATACGCAGTATTTT | CASSLGGAGAADTQYF
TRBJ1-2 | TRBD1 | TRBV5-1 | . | TGCGCCAGCAGCTTGGAGGGGGCAGGTGGCTACACCTTC | CASSLEGAGGYTF
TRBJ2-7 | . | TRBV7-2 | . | TGTGCCAGCAGCTTAGTGGTCGGGAGTTCCTACGAGCAGTACTTC | CASSLVVGSSYEQYF
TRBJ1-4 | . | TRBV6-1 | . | TGTGCCAGCAGTGAAGGACGGGGGAGTAAAGATGAAAAACTGTTTTTT | CASSEGRGSKDEKLFF
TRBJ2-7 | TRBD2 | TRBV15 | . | TGTGCCACCAGCAGAGAAGACGGGGGGTCCTACGAGCAGTACTTC | CATSREDGGSYEQYF
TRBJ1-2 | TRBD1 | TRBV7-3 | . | TGTGCCAGCAGCCCGACAGGGGGAAACTATGGCTACACCTTC | CASSPTGGNYGYTF
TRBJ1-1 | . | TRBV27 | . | TGTGCCAGCAGTTTATCCTTGGCGGGAGAAGCTTTCTTT | CASSLSLAGEAFF
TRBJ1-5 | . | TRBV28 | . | TGTGCCAGTCTACAGGGTAATCAGCCCCAGCATTTT | CASLQGNQPQHF
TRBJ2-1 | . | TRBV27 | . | TGTGCCAGCAGTTTAGGCGGGCCATCCTACAATGAGCAGTTCTTC | CASSLGGPSYNEQFF
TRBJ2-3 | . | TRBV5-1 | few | TGCGCCAGCAGCTCTGAACCGGTTCTTCGCACAGATACGCAGTATTTT | CASSSEPVLRTDTQYF
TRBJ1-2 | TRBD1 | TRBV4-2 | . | TGTGCCAGCAGCCAAGGGCCACAGGGGGCGATCGTATATGGCTACACCTTC | CASSQGPQGAIVYGYTF
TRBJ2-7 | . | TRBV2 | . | TGTGCCAGCAGGGACAGCCTCCCTTACGAGCAGTACTTC | CASRDSLPYEQYF
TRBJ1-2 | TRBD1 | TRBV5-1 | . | TGCGCCACTGGGACAGAACGATTTAACTATGGCTACACCTTC | CATGTERFNYGYTF
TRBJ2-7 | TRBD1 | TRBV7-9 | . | TGTTCCAGCAGCTTAATCCTGACAGGGGGCAACTACGAGCAGTACTTC | CSSSLILTGGNYEQYF
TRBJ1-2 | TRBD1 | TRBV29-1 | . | TGCAGCGTTCGGACAGGGGGAAACTATGGCTACACCTTC | CSVRTGGNYGYTF
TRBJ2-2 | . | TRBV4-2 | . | TGTGCCAGCAGCCAAGCGGGGGAGCACACCGGGGAGCTGTTTTTT | CASSQAGEHTGELFF
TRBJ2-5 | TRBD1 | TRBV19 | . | TGTGCCAGTAGCCTGGGACAGGGGTCGGGTGAGACCCAGTACTTC | CASSLGQGSGETQYF
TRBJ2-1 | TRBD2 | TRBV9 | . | TGTGCCAGCAGCGCCGGGACTACCTCGTCTAATGAGCAGTTCTTC | CASSAGTTSSNEQFF
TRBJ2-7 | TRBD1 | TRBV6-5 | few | TGTGCCAGCAGTTCACCCGGGACAGGGGCGACCTACGAGCAGTACTTC | CASSSPGTGATYEQYF
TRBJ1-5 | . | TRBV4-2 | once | TGTGCCAGCAGCCAAGATACGAGCCGTCAGCCCCAGCATTTT | CASSQDTSRQPQHF
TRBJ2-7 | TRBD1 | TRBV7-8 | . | TGTGCCAGCAGCTTAGCGAGGGCAGGGGGTTACTACGAGCAGTACTTC | CASSLARAGGYYEQYF
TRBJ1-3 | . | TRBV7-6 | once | TGTGCCAGCAGCTCTCTGCGGGAATCGGGTGGAAACACCATATATTTT | CASSSLRESGGNTIYF
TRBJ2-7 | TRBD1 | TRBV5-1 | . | TGCGCCAGCAGCTTGTTACAGGGGGCTGGGTACGAGCAGTACTTC | CASSLLQGAGYEQYF
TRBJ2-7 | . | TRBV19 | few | TGTGCCAGTAGTATATTGGCAGATTCCTACGAGCAGTACTTC | CASSILADSYEQYF
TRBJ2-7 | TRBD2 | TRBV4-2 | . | TGTGCCAGCAGCCAAGACGGGACTAGCGGGAGCTACGAGCAGTACTTC | CASSQDGTSGSYEQYF
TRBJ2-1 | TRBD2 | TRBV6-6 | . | TGTGCCAGTTCGCCCCGAGAAAGCGGGGGGGTGCTAGGTTTCTTC | CASSPRESGGVLGFF
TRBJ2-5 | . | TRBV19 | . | TGTGCCAGTAGGGGTTTTGGGGGGCAAGAGACCCAGTACTTC | CASRGFGGQETQYF
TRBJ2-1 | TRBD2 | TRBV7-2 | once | TGTGCCAGCGATAGGGGGCGAAGCGGGAGGGCGTTCTTC | CASDRGRSGRAFF
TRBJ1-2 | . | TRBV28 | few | TGTGCCAGCAGTTGGGCAGATTATGGCTACACCTTC | CASSWADYGYTF
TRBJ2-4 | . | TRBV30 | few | TGTGCCTGGAGTGTCCGTGTGAACATTCAGTACTTC | CAWSVRVNIQYF
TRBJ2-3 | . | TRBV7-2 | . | TGTGCCAGCAGCTTAACCGGGGGCGGGGGTGTAACAGATACGCAGTATTTT | CASSLTGGGGVTDTQYF
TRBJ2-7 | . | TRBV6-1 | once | TGTGCCAGCAATGGTGCAGGGCCCTACGAGCAGTACTTC | CASNGAGPYEQYF
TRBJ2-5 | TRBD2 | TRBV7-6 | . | TGTGCCAGCAGCTTAGGTAGCGGGTATGAGCAGTACTTC | CASSLGSGYEQYF
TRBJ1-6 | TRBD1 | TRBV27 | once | TGTGCCAGCAGTTTACCAGGGGGTGGGTCCTATAATTCACCCCTCCACTTT | CASSLPGGGSYNSPLHF
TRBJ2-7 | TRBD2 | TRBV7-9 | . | TGTTCCAGCAGCTTACCTGGACTAGCGGGAGCCTCCGTTTACGAGCAGTACTTC | CSSSLPGLAGASVYEQYF
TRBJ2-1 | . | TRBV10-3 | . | TGTGCCATCAGTGAAACTTACAATGAGCAGTTCTTC | CAISETYNEQFF
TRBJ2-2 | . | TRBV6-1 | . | TGTGCCAGCAGCTGGGCAGTGGACACCGGGGAGCTGTTTTTT | CASSWAVDTGELFF
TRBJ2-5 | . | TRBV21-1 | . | TGTGCCAGCAGAAGGACAGGTTGGGGAGAGACCCAGTACTTC | CASRRTGWGETQYF
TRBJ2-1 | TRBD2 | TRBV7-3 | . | TGTGCCAGCAGCCCCGGACTAGCGGGAGGTGGAGGTGAGCAGTTCTTC | CASSPGLAGGGGEQFF
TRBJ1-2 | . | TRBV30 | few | TGTGCCTGGAGAGCGGGGGGGTCGCCGAACTATGGCTACACCTTC | CAWRAGGSPNYGYTF
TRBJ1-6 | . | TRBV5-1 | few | TGCGCCAGCAGCTTAGCGGCAGACGGTTCACCCCTCCACTTT | CASSLAADGSPLHF
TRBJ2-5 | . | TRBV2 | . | TGTGCCACCCGACAGAACCAAGAGACCCAGTACTTC | CATRQNQETQYF
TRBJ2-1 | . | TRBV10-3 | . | TGTGCCATCAGTGGGCGCGGGGATTACAATGAGCAGTTCTTC | CAISGRGDYNEQFF
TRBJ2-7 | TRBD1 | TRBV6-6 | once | TGTGCCAGCAGTGCCCGGGGACAGGAAATAGAGCAGTACTTC | CASSARGQEIEQYF
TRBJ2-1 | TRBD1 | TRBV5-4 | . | TGTGCCAGCAGCGCGAGCCGGGACAGCTCCTACAATGAGCAGTTCTTC | CASSASRDSSYNEQFF
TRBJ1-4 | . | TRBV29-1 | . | TGCAGCGGAACTACAGGTTCTGAAAAACTGTTTTTT | CSGTTGSEKLFF